This is a list of T cell receptor beta chains from one sample in a study of OX40 agonist ivuxolimab in advanced cancers. Libraries were prepared by immunoSEQ multiplex PCR; TCRdb keeps only in-frame clonotypes and omits some of them. The sample carries about 86,000 clones, nearly 90% recorded once. The sample consisted of CD4+ or CD8+ T cells sorted from blood, taken in a trial of the OX40 agonist ivuxolimab. The receptors derive from an adult with an advanced solid tumor such as melanoma, head and neck, liver or kidney cancer. CDR3s include the opening cysteine and the closing phenylalanine or tryptophan. D genes are given only for firm matches. Rows give clone size only sometimes, using once, few, many, or a class for an expanded clone.

>TRBJ1-5|NA|few|TRBV10-3
TGTGCCATCAGTCGAGCCGGACAAAGCAATCAGCCCCAGCATTTT
CAISRAGQSNQPQHF
>TRBJ2-7|TRBD2|NA|TRBV18
TGTGCCAGCTCACCGAGAGGGCGGGAGCTCTACGAGCAGTACTTC
CASSPRGRELYEQYF
>TRBJ1-3|NA|once|TRBV7-9
TGTGCCAGCAGCTTAGAAGGGGATGGAAACACCATATATTTT
CASSLEGDGNTIYF
>TRBJ2-1|TRBD2|NA|TRBV7-9
TGTGCCAGCCGAGGTTGGGCTAGCGGGAGTGGGGGTGAGCAGTTCTTC
CASRGWASGSGGEQFF
>TRBJ1-2|NA|NA|TRBV7-8
TGTGCCAGCAGCCCGAGTCGGACAGCTTATGGCTACACCTTC
CASSPSRTAYGYTF
>TRBJ2-5|NA|NA|TRBV5-1
TGCGCCAGCAGCTTGGAGAGGGTTCAAGAGACCCAGTACTTC
CASSLERVQETQYF
>TRBJ2-2|TRBD1|NA|TRBV18
TGTGCCAGCTCACCAACGGCAGGGGGCGATGCCGGGGAGCTGTTTTTT
CASSPTAGGDAGELFF
>TRBJ2-1|TRBD1|NA|TRBV19
TGTGCCAGTAGTATGCGGGACAGGGTGAATGAGCAGTTCTTC
CASSMRDRVNEQFF
>TRBJ2-1|TRBD2|few|TRBV19
TGTGCCAGTAGTAGCGGGAGGGCCGGCAATGAGCAGTTCTTC
CASSSGRAGNEQFF
>TRBJ1-5|NA|NA|TRBV28
TGTGCCAGCAGTTTAGGGTTAAATTCAGGTCAGCCCCAGCATTTT
CASSLGLNSGQPQHF
>TRBJ1-5|NA|once|TRBV4-1
TGCGCCAGCAGCCAATGGGGGGATAGCAATCAGCCCCAGCATTTT
CASSQWGDSNQPQHF
>TRBJ1-2|NA|NA|TRBV4-3
TGCGCCAGCAGCCAAGGGAGCACCATCTATGGCTACACCTTC
CASSQGSTIYGYTF
>TRBJ2-1|TRBD2|NA|TRBV4-1
TGCGCCAGCAGCCAATCTAGCGGGACAGACAATGAGCAGTTCTTC
CASSQSSGTDNEQFF
>TRBJ2-7|NA|NA|TRBV5-1
TGCGCCAGCTCCCCGGAGGGGTACGAGCAGTACTTC
CASSPEGYEQYF
>TRBJ1-5|TRBD1|NA|TRBV2
TGTGCCAGCAGTGGCAGACAGGGGGCGAGCAATCAGCCCCAGCATTTT
CASSGRQGASNQPQHF
>TRBJ2-3|TRBD2|once|TRBV28
TGTGCCAGCAGCCCGGGTACTAGCGGAACAGATACGCAGTATTTT
CASSPGTSGTDTQYF
>TRBJ2-7|TRBD1|NA|TRBV29-1
TGCAGCGTTGGAAGACAGGGCCCCTACGAGCAGTACTTC
CSVGRQGPYEQYF
>TRBJ1-2|NA|NA|TRBV13
TGTGCCAGCAGCCCCACTCGGGGAGGATATGGCTACACCTTC
CASSPTRGGYGYTF
>TRBJ2-7|TRBD2|NA|TRBV14
TGTGCCAGCAGCCAAGATAGGCGGGACTATCGGGTCGAGCAGTACTTC
CASSQDRRDYRVEQYF
>TRBJ2-5|NA|NA|TRBV7-2
TGTGCCAGCAGCCCTACAGGGCCCCGACTCGGGACCCAGTACTTC
CASSPTGPRLGTQYF
>TRBJ2-5|TRBD2|NA|TRBV18
TGTGCCAGCTCACCAGCGGGAGAGGAGACCCAGTACTTC
CASSPAGEETQYF
>TRBJ2-1|TRBD2|NA|TRBV5-1
TGCGCCAGCAGCCCTAGCGGGGGGGCGGGTGAGCAGTTCTTC
CASSPSGGAGEQFF
>TRBJ2-3|TRBD2|NA|TRBV28
TGTGCCAGCAGTCCACTAGCGGAATTCACAGATACGCAGTATTTT
CASSPLAEFTDTQYF
>TRBJ1-3|NA|once|TRBV2
TGTGCCAGCAGTGATGGGGCAGGAAACACCATATATTTT
CASSDGAGNTIYF
>TRBJ1-1|NA|NA|TRBV15
TGTGCCACCAGCAGAGTGGGGGTAGGGGGTGAAGCTTTCTTT
CATSRVGVGGEAFF
>TRBJ1-5|NA|NA|TRBV6-1
TGTGCCAGCAGTGCCGATCAGGGTCAGCCCCAGCATTTT
CASSADQGQPQHF
>TRBJ2-1|TRBD1|NA|TRBV28
TGTGCCAGCAGTCCCCTCAGACAGGGCCCGTTCTTC
CASSPLRQGPFF
>TRBJ1-1|NA|NA|TRBV7-8
TGTGCCAGCAGCTGGGCCTCGGGGGGCACTGAAGCTTTCTTT
CASSWASGGTEAFF
>TRBJ2-7|NA|NA|TRBV21-1
TGTGCCAGCAGCAGGGCTAGCACCTACGAGCAGTACTTC
CASSRASTYEQYF
>TRBJ2-1|NA|NA|TRBV9
TGTGCCAGCAGTCCTGGCGGAAGCTCCTACAATGAGCAGTTCTTC
CASSPGGSSYNEQFF
>TRBJ2-5|TRBD2|NA|TRBV18
TGTGCCAGCTCCCCGACTAGCGGGAGTACAGAGACCCAGTACTTC
CASSPTSGSTETQYF
>TRBJ1-6|TRBD1|few|TRBV27
TGTGCCAGCAGTTTGATGGGACAGTTTAATTCACCCCTCCACTTT
CASSLMGQFNSPLHF
>TRBJ2-6|NA|NA|TRBV5-1
TGCGCCAGCAGCTTAGACGGGAACTCTGGGGCCAACGTCCTGACTTTC
CASSLDGNSGANVLTF
>TRBJ2-2|NA|NA|TRBV6-5
TGTGCCAGCAGATTGGACAGTGGACACACCGGGGAGCTGTTTTTT
CASRLDSGHTGELFF
>TRBJ1-1|NA|NA|TRBV25-1
TGTGCCAGCAGTAGTCGACAGGAAGCTTTCTTT
CASSSRQEAFF
>TRBJ1-4|NA|NA|TRBV29-1
TGCAGCGCATGGGGGGGTTCGAATGAAAAACTGTTTTTT
CSAWGGSNEKLFF
>TRBJ1-2|NA|NA|TRBV5-5
TGTGCCAGCAGCCCCTTCGAAATTACCACCTTC
CASSPFEITTF
>TRBJ2-3|NA|NA|TRBV7-6
TGTGCCAGCAGTAGACCGGTAGCCGTAGGGACAGATACGCAGTATTTT
CASSRPVAVGTDTQYF
>TRBJ2-3|NA|NA|TRBV7-3
TGTGCCAGCAGCCCTTCCGGGACTACACAGGGTACGCAGTATTTT
CASSPSGTTQGTQYF
>TRBJ2-1|NA|NA|TRBV7-3
TGTGCCAGCAGCCCGCACAAAGATAACTACAATGAGCAGTTCTTC
CASSPHKDNYNEQFF
>TRBJ1-1|NA|NA|TRBV9
TGTGCCAGCAGCGTAAGACTGACGAACACTGAAGCTTTCTTT
CASSVRLTNTEAFF
>TRBJ1-4|NA|NA|TRBV15
TGTGCCACCAGCAGCCCAAGGCGGACGGGACGAGAAAAACTGTTTTTT
CATSSPRRTGREKLFF
>TRBJ1-2|NA|NA|TRBV10-1
TGCGCCAGCAGTGAGTCGGGGGGCTATGGCTACACCTTC
CASSESGGYGYTF
>TRBJ1-2|NA|NA|TRBV7-2
TGTGCCAGCAGCTCACCTCGTTTGGGCTACACCTTC
CASSSPRLGYTF
>TRBJ1-2|NA|NA|TRBV4-2
TGTGCCAGCAGCCAAGACGGTCTAAAAATCTATGGCTACACCTTC
CASSQDGLKIYGYTF
>TRBJ1-4|TRBD1|NA|TRBV5-1
TGCGCCAGCAGCACCGTCCCGGGACAGGGGAGGTACGAAAAACTGTTTTTT
CASSTVPGQGRYEKLFF
>TRBJ2-5|TRBD2|NA|TRBV2
TGTGCCAGCAGTCAAACTAGCGGGGGGCAAGAGACCCAGTACTTC
CASSQTSGGQETQYF
>TRBJ1-1|NA|NA|TRBV10-2
TGCGCCAGCAGTGGGTCGAAGGGGGTTGGGACTGAAGCTTTCTTT
CASSGSKGVGTEAFF
>TRBJ2-7|NA|NA|TRBV10-3
TGTGCCATCAGTGGCCCGAACTCCTACGAGCAGTACTTC
CAISGPNSYEQYF
>TRBJ1-4|NA|once|TRBV2
TGTGCCAGCAGTTCAAACGATGAAAAACTGTTTTTT
CASSSNDEKLFF
>TRBJ2-3|NA|NA|TRBV6-6
TGTGCCAGCAGAGGTCCGGGAGATACGCAGTATTTT
CASRGPGDTQYF
>TRBJ2-5|TRBD2|NA|TRBV29-1
TGCAGCGTTGATGGGGGGGATGAGACCCAGTACTTC
CSVDGGDETQYF
>TRBJ2-3|NA|NA|TRBV4-3
TGCGCCAGCAGCCAAGGCCAGGGAAGCACAGATACGCAGTATTTT
CASSQGQGSTDTQYF
>TRBJ1-2|NA|NA|TRBV28
TGTGCCAGCAGTGAAGGACGGCCCGGCTACACCTTC
CASSEGRPGYTF
>TRBJ1-2|NA|NA|TRBV7-9
TGTGCCAGCAGCACCGAAATCCTACAGGGAAGGGGCGGCTACACCTTC
CASSTEILQGRGGYTF